Following are 7 T cell receptor beta chains from one sample sequenced in a study of beta chain features in type 1 diabetes. General study points: People with Type 1 diabetes carried modestly yet significantly shorter TCRB CDR3s in all four CD4+ subsets.

Antigens of these TCRs are unknown. Expressed TCRB transcripts were sequenced after all isolated RNA was converted to cDNA. Libraries were prepared by immunoSEQ multiplex PCR; TCRdb keeps only in-frame clonotypes and omits some of them. The data hold over 25,000 clones, with 45% to 65% observed a single time. The sample comprised Tregs from blood. Receptors were obtained from a woman aged 18-29 years with type 1 diabetes.

This clone turned up a few times. V gene TRBV29-1 combines with J gene TRBJ2-7; perhaps TRBD1 as D (6 bases). CDR1 is SQVTM and CDR2 is ANQGSEA in the germline V gene. The CDR3 runs to 12 residues. Trimming shortened V by 6 bases and J by 0 bases, and 9 bases separated the two germline ends. The CDR3 coding sequence is TGCAGCGTCGGGACACACTCCTACGAGCAGTACTTC. Protein: CSVGTHSYEQYF.

This clone rates as medium-sized. This sequence joins TRBV6-5 and TRBJ1-4, with 7 positions matching TRBD1. CDR1 MNHEY and CDR2 SVGAGI come from the germline V gene. The CDR3 runs to 14 residues. V gave up 6 bases and J gave up 6 bases; unmatched junction bases: 7. This CDR3 reads CASSRTGYHEKLFF. As DNA, the CDR3 is TGTGCCAGCAGCCGGACAGGCTATCATGAAAAACTGTTTTTT.

This chain uses TRBV19 with TRBJ2-2; 15 bases are a match to TRBD2. The CDR3 extends over 19 amino acids. Germline trimming cut 1 base from V and 6 bases from J; bases unmatched to any gene: 9. Germline lookup yields CDR1 LNHDA and CDR2 SQIVND (reference sequence). DNA for the CDR3: TGTGCCAGTAGTATAGGTGCGGGACTAGCGGGAGGAAGGGCCGGGGAGCTGTTTTTT. Translated, it gives CASSIGAGLAGGRAGELFF.

The genes are TRBV11-2 and TRBJ2-1; D might be TRBD1 (5 bases). CDR1 and CDR2 from the germline V gene are SGHAT and FQNNGV. The CDR3 spans 15 residues. V was clipped by 5 bases and J by 5 bases, with 16 bases between them. CDR3 in amino acids: CASSPPEKGDNEQFF. The CDR3 coding sequence is TGTGCCAGCAGCCCCCCCGAGAAAGGGGACAATGAGCAGTTCTTC.

V is TRBV4-2 and J is TRBJ2-7, with TRBD2 matching 9 bases. The germline V gene has CDR1 LGHNA and CDR2 YNFKEQ. There are 18 residues in the CDR3. J lost 2 bases, V lost 2 bases, and 13 bases had no gene match. The CDR3 bases are TGTGCCAGCAGCCAAACCTGGGGACTAGCCCGAAGTGCCTACGAGCAGTACTTC. Its translation is CASSQTWGLARSAYEQYF.

This clone has a handful of counts. The CDR3 DNA reads TGTGCCAGCAGCCCCTCCGGGACATCCTACGAGCAGTACTTC. It codes for CASSPSGTSYEQYF. The chain employs TRBV5-4 and TRBJ2-7; D is perhaps TRBD1 (6 bases). CDR3 size: 14 residues. Germline V gene sequence: CDR1 SGHNT, CDR2 YYREEE (reference sequence). Trimming removed 4 bases from V and 1 base from J, with 12 bases in between.

This clone was seen more than once but under ten times. The chain is built from TRBV7-2 and TRBJ1-1; D remains ambiguous. The CDR3 length is 17 residues. Trimming removed 5 bases at V and 2 bases at J, with 21 bases between. Germline V CDR1 and CDR2: SGHTA, FQGNSA. CDR3 amino acids: CASSMKGRGSKNTEAFF. The CDR3, as DNA: TGTGCCAGCAGCATGAAGGGAAGAGGGTCGAAAAACACTGAAGCTTTCTTT. Full variable domain (missing parts from reference TRBV7-2 and TRBJ1-1): GAGVSQSPSNKVTEKGKDVELRCDPISGHTALYWYRQSLGQGLEFLIYFQGNSAPDKSGLPSDRFSAERTGGSVSTLTIQRTQQEDSAVYLCASSMKGRGSKNTEAFFGQGTRLTVV.